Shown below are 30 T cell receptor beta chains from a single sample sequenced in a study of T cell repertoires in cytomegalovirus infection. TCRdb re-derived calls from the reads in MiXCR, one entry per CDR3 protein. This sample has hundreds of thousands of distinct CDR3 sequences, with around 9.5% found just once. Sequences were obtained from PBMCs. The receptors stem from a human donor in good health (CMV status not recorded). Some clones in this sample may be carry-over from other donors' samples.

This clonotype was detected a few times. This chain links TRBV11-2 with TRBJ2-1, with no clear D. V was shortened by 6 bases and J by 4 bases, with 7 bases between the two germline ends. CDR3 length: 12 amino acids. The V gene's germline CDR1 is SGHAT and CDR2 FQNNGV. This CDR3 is CASRTQYNEQFF. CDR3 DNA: TGTGCCAGCAGGACGCAATACAATGAGCAGTTCTTC.

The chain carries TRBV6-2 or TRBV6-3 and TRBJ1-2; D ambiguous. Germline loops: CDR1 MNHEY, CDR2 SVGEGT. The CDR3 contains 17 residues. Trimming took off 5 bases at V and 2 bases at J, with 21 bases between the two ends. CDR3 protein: CASSRISLRMGNYGYTF. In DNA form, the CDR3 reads TGTGCCAGCAGTAGAATCTCACTCAGGATGGGCAACTATGGCTACACCTTC.

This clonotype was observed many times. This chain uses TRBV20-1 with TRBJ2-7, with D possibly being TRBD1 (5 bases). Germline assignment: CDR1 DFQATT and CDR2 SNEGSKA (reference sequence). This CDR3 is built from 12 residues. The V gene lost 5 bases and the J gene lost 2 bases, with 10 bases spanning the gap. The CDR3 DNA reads TGCAGTGCTTTCGACAGACCCTACGAGCAGTACTTC. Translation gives CSAFDRPYEQYF.

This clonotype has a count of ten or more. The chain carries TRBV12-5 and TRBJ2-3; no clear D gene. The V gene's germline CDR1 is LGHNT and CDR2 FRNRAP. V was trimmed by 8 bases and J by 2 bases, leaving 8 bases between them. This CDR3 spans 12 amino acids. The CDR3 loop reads CASKGFTDTQYF. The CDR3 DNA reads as TGTGCTAGTAAAGGTTTCACAGATACGCAGTATTTT. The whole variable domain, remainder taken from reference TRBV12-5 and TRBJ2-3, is DARVTQTPRHKVTEMGQEVTMRCQPILGHNTVFWYRQTMMQGLELLAYFRNRAPLDDSGMPKDRFSAEMPDATLATLKIQPSEPRDSAVYFCASKGFTDTQYFGPGTRLTVL.

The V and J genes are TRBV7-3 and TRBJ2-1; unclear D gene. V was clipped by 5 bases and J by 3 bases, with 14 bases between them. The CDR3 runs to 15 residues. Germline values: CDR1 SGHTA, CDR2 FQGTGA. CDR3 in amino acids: CASSDGPPYYNEQFF. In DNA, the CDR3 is TGTGCCAGCAGCGATGGACCCCCGTACTACAATGAGCAGTTCTTC. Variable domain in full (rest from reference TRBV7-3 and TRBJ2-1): GAGVSQTPSNKVTEKGKYVELRCDPISGHTALYWYRQSLGQGPEFLIYFQGTGAADDSGLPNDRFFAVRPEGSVSTLKIQRTERGDSAVYLCASSDGPPYYNEQFFGPGTRLTVL.

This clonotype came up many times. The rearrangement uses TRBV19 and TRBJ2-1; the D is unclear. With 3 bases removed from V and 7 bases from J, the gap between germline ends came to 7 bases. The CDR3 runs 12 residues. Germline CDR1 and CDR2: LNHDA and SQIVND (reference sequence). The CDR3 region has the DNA TGTGCCAGTAGTATCCCTTCGAATGAGCAGTTCTTC. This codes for CASSIPSNEQFF. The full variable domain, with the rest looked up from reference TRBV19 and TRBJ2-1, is DGGITQSPKYLFRKEGQNVTLSCEQNLNHDAMYWYRQDPGQGLRLIYYSQIVNDFQKGDIAEGYSVSREKKESFPLTVTSAQKNPTAFYLCASSIPSNEQFFGPGTRLTVL.

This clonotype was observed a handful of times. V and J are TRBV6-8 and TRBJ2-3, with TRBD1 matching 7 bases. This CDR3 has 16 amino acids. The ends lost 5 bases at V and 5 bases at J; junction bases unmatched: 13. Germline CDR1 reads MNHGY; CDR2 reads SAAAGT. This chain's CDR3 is CASSDRGGSPVDTQYF. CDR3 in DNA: TGTGCCAGCAGTGACCGAGGGGGCTCTCCGGTAGATACGCAGTATTTT.

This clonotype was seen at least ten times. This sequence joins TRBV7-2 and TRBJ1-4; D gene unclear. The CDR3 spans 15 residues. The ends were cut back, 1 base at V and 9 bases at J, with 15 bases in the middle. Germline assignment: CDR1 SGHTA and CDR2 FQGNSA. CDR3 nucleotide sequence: TGTGCCAGCAGCTTAGACGGCGGTGAGAGGCAAAAACTGTTTTTT. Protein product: CASSLDGGERQKLFF.

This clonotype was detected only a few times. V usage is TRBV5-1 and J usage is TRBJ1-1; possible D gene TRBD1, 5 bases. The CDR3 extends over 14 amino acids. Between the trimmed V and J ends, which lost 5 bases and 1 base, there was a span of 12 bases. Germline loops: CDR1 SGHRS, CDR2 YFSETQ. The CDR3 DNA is TGCGCCAGCAGGCCCGGGGCTCCGAACACTGAAGCTTTCTTT. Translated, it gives CASRPGAPNTEAFF.

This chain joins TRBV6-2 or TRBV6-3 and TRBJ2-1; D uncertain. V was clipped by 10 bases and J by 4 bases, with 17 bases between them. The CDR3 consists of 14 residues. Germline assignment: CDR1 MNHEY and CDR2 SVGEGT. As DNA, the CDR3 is TGTGCCACATCGGACCAAACCCCATACAATGAGCAGTTCTTC. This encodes CATSDQTPYNEQFF.

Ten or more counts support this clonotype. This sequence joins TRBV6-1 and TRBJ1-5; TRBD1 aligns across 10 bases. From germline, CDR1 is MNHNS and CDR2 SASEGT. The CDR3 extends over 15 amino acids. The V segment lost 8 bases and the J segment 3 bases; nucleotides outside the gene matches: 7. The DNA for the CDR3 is TGTGCCAGCTTACGGACAGGGGGGCACAATCAGCCCCAGCATTTT. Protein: CASLRTGGHNQPQHF.

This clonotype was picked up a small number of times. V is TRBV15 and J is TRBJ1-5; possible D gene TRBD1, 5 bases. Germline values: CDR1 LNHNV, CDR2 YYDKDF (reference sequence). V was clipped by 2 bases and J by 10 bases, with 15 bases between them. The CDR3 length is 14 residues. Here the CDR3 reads CATSRRTQGSPQHF. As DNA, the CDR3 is TGTGCCACCAGCAGACGAACCCAGGGTTCACCCCAGCATTTT.

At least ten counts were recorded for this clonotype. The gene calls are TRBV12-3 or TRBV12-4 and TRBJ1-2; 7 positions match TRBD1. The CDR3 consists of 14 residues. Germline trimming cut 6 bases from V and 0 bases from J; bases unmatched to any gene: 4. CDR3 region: CASRGQPSNYGYTF. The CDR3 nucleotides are TGTGCCAGCAGGGGACAGCCTTCTAACTATGGCTACACCTTC.

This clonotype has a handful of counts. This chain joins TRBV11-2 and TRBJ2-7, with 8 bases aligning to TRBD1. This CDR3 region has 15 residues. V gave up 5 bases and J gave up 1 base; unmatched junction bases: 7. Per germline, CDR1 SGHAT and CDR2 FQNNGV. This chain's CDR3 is CASSGTGGPSYEQYF. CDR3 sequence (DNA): TGTGCCAGCAGCGGTACAGGGGGTCCTTCCTACGAGCAGTACTTC.

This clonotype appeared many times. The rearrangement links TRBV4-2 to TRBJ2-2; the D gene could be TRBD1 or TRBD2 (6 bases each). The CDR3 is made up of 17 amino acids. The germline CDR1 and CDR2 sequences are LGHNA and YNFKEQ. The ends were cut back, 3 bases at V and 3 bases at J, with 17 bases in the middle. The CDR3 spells CASSQGLGGTDTGELFF. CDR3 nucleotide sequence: TGTGCCAGCAGCCAGGGTCTAGGGGGGACGGACACCGGGGAGCTGTTTTTT.

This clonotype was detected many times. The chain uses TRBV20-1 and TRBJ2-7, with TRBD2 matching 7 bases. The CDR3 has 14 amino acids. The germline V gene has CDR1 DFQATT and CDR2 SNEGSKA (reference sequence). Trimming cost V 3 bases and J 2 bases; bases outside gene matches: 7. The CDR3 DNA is TGCAGTGCTAGCCGGCTAGCGGAGACCTACGAGCAGTACTTC. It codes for CSASRLAETYEQYF.

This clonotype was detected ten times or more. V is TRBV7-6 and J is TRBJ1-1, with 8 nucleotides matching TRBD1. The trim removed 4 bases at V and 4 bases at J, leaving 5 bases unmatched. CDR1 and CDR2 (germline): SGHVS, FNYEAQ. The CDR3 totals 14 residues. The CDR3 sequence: CASSSYRGSTEAFF. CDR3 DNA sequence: TGTGCCAGCAGCTCGTACAGGGGGAGCACTGAAGCTTTCTTT.

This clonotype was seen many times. Written as DNA, the CDR3 is TGTGCCAGCAGTGAGGCCTTAGGCGGCTCTGGGGCCAACGTCCTGACTTTC. Translation: CASSEALGGSGANVLTF. The chain is built from TRBV6-1 and TRBJ2-6; D unclear. Trimming pared 3 bases from V and 0 bases from J, leaving 12 bases between. The CDR3 has 17 residues. CDR1 and CDR2 (germline): MNHNS, SASEGT.

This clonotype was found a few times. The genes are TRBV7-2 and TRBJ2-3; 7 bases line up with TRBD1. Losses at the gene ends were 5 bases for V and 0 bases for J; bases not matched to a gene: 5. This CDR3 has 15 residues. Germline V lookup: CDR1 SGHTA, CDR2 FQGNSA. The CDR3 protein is CASSLQGISTDTQYF. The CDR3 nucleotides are TGTGCCAGCAGCCTACAGGGGATTAGCACAGATACGCAGTATTTT.

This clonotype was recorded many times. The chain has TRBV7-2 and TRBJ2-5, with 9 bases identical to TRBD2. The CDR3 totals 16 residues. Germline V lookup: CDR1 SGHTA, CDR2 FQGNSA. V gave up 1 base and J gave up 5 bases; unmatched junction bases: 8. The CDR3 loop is CASSLVGGRAYETQYF. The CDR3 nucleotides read TGTGCCAGCAGCTTAGTGGGCGGGAGGGCCTATGAGACCCAGTACTTC.

The CDR3 loop reads CASSPNLQGSEQYF. As DNA, the CDR3 is TGTGCCAGCAGCCCGAACCTACAGGGCTCCGAGCAGTACTTC. The chain combines TRBV9 with TRBJ2-7; weak D call: TRBD1 (6 bases). There are 14 residues in the CDR3. CDR1 and CDR2 (germline): SGDLS, YYNGEE. V lost 4 bases to trimming and J lost 6 bases, with 17 bases between them.

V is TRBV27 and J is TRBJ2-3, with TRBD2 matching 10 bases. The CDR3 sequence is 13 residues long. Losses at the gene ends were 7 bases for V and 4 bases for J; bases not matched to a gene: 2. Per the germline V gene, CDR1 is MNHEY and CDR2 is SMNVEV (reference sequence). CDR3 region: CASKREGSDTQYF. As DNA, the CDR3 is TGTGCCAGCAAGCGGGAGGGCTCAGATACGCAGTATTTT.

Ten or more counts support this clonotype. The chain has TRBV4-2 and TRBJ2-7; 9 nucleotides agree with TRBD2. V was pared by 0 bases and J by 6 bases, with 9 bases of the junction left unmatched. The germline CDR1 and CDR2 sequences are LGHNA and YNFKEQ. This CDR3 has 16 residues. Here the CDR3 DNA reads TGTGCCAGCAGCCAAGAAATCGGGCGGGGGGGAGGCGAGCAGTACTTC. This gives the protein CASSQEIGRGGGEQYF.

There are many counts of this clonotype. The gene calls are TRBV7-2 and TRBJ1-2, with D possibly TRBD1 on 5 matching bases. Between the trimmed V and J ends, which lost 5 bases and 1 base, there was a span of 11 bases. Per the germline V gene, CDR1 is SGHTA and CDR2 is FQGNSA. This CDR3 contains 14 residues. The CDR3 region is CASSPRQSNYGYTF. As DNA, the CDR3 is TGTGCCAGCAGCCCCAGACAGAGTAACTATGGCTACACCTTC.

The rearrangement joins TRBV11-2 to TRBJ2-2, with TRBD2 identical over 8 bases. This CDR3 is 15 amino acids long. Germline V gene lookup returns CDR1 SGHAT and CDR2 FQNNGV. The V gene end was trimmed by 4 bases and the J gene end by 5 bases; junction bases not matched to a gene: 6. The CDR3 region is CASSSIAGKTGELFF. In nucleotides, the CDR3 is TGTGCCAGCAGCTCTATAGCGGGGAAAACCGGGGAGCTGTTTTTT.

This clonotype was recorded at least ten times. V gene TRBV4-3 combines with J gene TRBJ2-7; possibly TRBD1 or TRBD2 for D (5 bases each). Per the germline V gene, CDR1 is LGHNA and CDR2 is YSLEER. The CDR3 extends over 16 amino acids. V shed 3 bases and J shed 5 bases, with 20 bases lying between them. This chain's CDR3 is CASSHLKRDHRHEQYF. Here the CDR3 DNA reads TGCGCCAGCAGCCACCTAAAGAGGGACCACCGCCACGAGCAGTACTTC.

CDR3 DNA sequence: TGTGCCAGTAAGGAGGGGGGACTAGATACGCAGTATTTT. This encodes CASKEGGLDTQYF. This chain connects TRBV19 to TRBJ2-3; possibly TRBD1 or TRBD2 for D (6 bases each). Trimming cost V 7 bases and J 5 bases, with 13 bases left between them. CDR1 LNHDA and CDR2 SQIVND come from the germline V gene (reference sequence). CDR3 size: 13 residues.

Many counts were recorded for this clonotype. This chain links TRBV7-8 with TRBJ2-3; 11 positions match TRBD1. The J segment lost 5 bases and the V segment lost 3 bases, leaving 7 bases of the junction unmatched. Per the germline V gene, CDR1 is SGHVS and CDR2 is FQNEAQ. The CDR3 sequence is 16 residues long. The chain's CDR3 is CASSLDRGLLGDTQYF. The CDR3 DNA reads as TGTGCCAGCAGCTTGGACAGGGGGCTTCTGGGAGATACGCAGTATTTT.

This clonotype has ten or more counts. DNA for the CDR3: TGCGCCAGCAGCTCTGGGACAGCGCAAGGCTACACCTTC. Amino acid sequence: CASSSGTAQGYTF. The V and J genes are TRBV5-1 and TRBJ1-2; 7 bases line up with TRBD1. Trimming cost V 3 bases and J 8 bases; bases outside gene matches: 7. CDR3 length: 13 residues. Germline CDR1 SGHRS, CDR2 YFSETQ.

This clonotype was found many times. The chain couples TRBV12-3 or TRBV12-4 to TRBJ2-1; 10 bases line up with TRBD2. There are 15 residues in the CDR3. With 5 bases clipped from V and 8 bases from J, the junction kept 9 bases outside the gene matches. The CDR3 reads CASSPGAGGPYEQFF. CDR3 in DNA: TGTGCCAGCAGTCCTGGAGCGGGAGGGCCCTATGAGCAGTTCTTC.